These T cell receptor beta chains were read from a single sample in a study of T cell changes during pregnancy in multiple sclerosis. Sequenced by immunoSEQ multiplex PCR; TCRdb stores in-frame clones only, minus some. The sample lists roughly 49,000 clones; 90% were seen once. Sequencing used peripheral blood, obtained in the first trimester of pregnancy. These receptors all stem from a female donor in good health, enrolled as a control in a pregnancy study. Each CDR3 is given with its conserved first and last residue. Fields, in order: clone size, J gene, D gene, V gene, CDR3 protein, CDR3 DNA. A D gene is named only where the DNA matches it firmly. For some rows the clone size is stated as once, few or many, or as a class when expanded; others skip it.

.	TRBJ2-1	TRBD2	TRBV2	CASELAGNNEQFF	TGTGCCAGCGAACTAGCGGGGAACAATGAGCAGTTCTTC
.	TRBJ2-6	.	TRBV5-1	CASSLMSGAGANVLTF	TGCGCCAGCAGCTTAATGTCCGGGGCTGGGGCCAACGTCCTGACTTTC
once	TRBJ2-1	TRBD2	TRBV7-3	CASSSDLAGSYNEQFF	TGTGCCAGCAGCTCAGACCTAGCGGGCTCCTACAATGAGCAGTTCTTC
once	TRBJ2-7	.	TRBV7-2	CASSQGGSYEQYF	TGTGCCAGCAGCCAGGGTGGGTCCTACGAGCAGTACTTC
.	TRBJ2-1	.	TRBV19	CASSIVLAANEQFF	TGTGCCAGTAGTATAGTTCTAGCAGCCAATGAGCAGTTCTTC
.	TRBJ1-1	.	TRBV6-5	CASARTTGEAFF	TGTGCCAGCGCGAGGACAACCGGGGAAGCTTTCTTT
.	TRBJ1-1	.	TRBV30	CAWSSTGNTEAFF	TGTGCCTGGTCATCGACAGGGAACACTGAAGCTTTCTTT
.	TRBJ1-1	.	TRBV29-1	CSVEGSSGTEAFF	TGCAGCGTTGAGGGCAGCTCGGGAACTGAAGCTTTCTTT
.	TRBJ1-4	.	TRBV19	CASRRGEKLFF	TGTGCCAGTCGACGAGGGGAAAAACTGTTTTTT
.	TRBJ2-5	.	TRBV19	CASSHPGQAQETQYF	TGTGCCAGTAGTCATCCGGGACAAGCACAAGAGACCCAGTACTTC
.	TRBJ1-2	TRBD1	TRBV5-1	CASSPGGRLYGYTF	TGCGCCAGCAGCCCAGGGGGACGACTTTATGGCTACACCTTC
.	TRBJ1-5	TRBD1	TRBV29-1	CSVGQGRNQPQHF	TGCAGCGTTGGACAGGGTCGCAATCAGCCCCAGCATTTT
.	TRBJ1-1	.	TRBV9	CASSVGMEDTEAFF	TGTGCCAGCAGCGTAGGAATGGAGGACACTGAAGCTTTCTTT
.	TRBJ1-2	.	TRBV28	CASSPDSYGYTF	TGTGCCAGCAGCCCGGACAGCTATGGCTACACCTTC
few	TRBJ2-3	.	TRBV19	CASSWGGQGDTQYF	TGTGCCAGTAGTTGGGGGGGGCAAGGAGATACGCAGTATTTT
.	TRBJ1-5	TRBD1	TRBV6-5	CASSYRGLNQPQHF	TGTGCCAGCAGCTACAGGGGGCTGAATCAGCCCCAGCATTTT
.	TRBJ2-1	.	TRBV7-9	CASSLIRDEQFF	TGTGCCAGCAGCTTAATCCGTGATGAGCAGTTCTTC
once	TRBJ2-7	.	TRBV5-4	CASSTGSPLDEQYF	TGTGCCAGCAGTACCGGGTCACCTCTGGACGAGCAGTACTTC
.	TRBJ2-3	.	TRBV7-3	CASSLMAGTTDTQYF	TGTGCCAGCAGCTTGATGGCGGGGACCACAGATACGCAGTATTTT
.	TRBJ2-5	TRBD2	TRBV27	CATSRLAGEETQYF	TGTGCCACCTCCCGACTAGCGGGGGAAGAGACCCAGTACTTC
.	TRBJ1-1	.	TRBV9	CASSVVSGEAFF	TGTGCCAGCAGCGTAGTATCAGGTGAAGCTTTCTTT
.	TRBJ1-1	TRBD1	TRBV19	CASSIESRATGATNTEAFF	TGTGCCAGTAGTATAGAGTCGAGGGCGACAGGGGCCACTAACACTGAAGCTTTCTTT
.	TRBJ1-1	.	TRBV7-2	CASSFRGDHNTEAFF	TGTGCCAGCAGCTTCAGGGGAGACCATAACACTGAAGCTTTCTTT
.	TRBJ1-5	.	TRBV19	CASSPRGENQPQHF	TGTGCCAGTAGTCCCCGGGGTGAGAATCAGCCCCAGCATTTT
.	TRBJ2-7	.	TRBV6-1	CASSVAGGAKGEQYF	TGTGCCAGCAGTGTGGCTGGGGGGGCTAAGGGGGAGCAGTACTTC
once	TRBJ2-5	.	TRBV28	CASSSVGAGQETQYF	TGTGCCAGCAGTTCCGTCGGAGCTGGGCAAGAGACCCAGTACTTC
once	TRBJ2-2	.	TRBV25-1	CASSAVGENTGELFF	TGTGCCAGCAGTGCAGTCGGGGAGAACACCGGGGAGCTGTTTTTT
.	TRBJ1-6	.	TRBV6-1	CASSGDLSSYNSPLHF	TGTGCCAGCAGTGGGGACTTGAGCTCCTATAATTCACCCCTCCACTTT
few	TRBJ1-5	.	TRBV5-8	CASSLNAGLGQPQHF	TGTGCCAGCAGCTTGAATGCAGGGCTCGGCCAGCCCCAGCATTTT
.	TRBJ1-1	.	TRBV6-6	CASTVGVKNTEAFF	TGTGCCAGCACGGTAGGGGTTAAGAACACTGAAGCTTTCTTT
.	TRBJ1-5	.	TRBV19	CASRGLGRVGSAQHF	TGTGCCAGTAGAGGTTTGGGCAGGGTAGGATCAGCCCAGCATTTT
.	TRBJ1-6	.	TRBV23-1	CASSRVGSLHF	TGCGCCAGCAGTCGTGTCGGGTCCCTCCACTTT
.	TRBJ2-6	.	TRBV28	CASSLLGGTGANVLTF	TGTGCCAGCAGTTTACTCGGAGGAACTGGGGCCAACGTCCTGACTTTC
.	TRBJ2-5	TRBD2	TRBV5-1	CASSPGLAGIGETQYF	TGCGCCAGCAGCCCGGGACTAGCGGGGATAGGGGAGACCCAGTACTTC
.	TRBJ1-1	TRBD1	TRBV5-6	CASSLGVNRGDSTEAFF	TGTGCCAGCAGCTTGGGCGTTAACAGGGGAGATTCGACTGAAGCTTTCTTT
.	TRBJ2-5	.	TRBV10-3	CAISGTPQETQYF	TGTGCCATCAGCGGGACACCCCAAGAGACCCAGTACTTC
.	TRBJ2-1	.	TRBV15	CATSRDRENEQFF	TGTGCCACCAGCAGAGATCGGGAGAATGAGCAGTTCTTC
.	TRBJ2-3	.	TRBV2	CASSEQVSTDTQYF	TGTGCCAGCAGTGAACAGGTTTCCACAGATACGCAGTATTTT
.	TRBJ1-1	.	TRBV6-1	CASRTAPLNTEAFF	TGTGCCAGCAGGACAGCACCGTTGAACACTGAAGCTTTCTTT
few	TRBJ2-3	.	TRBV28	CASSLFGQTNTDTQYF	TGTGCCAGCAGTTTATTTGGACAGACTAACACAGATACGCAGTATTTT
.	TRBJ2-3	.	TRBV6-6	CASSYSWQGTDTQYF	TGTGCCAGCAGTTACTCCTGGCAGGGAACAGATACGCAGTATTTT
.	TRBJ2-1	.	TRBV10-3	CAIRPGTPGNEQFF	TGTGCCATCAGGCCCGGGACTCCTGGCAATGAGCAGTTCTTC
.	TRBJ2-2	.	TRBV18	CASWMGGPSNTGELFF	TGTGCCAGCTGGATGGGGGGACCTTCGAACACCGGGGAGCTGTTTTTT
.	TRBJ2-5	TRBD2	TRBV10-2	CASKMGGGETQYF	TGCGCCAGCAAGATGGGCGGGGGGGAGACCCAGTACTTC
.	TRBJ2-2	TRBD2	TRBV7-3	CASSLGLGDTGELFF	TGTGCCAGCAGCTTAGGACTAGGGGACACCGGGGAGCTGTTTTTT
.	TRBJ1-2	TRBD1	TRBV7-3	CASSLIGGGGYTF	TGTGCCAGCAGCCTCATAGGGGGCGGGGGCTACACCTTC
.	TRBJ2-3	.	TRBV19	CASSIDMGVGADTQYF	TGTGCCAGTAGTATAGATATGGGAGTTGGGGCAGATACGCAGTATTTT
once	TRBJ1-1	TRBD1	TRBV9	CASSVVPGQSEAFF	TGTGCCAGCAGCGTAGTCCCGGGACAGTCAGAAGCTTTCTTT
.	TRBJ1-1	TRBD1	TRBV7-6	CASSLAGTGLATEAFF	TGTGCCAGCAGCTTAGCAGGGACAGGTTTGGCCACTGAAGCTTTCTTT
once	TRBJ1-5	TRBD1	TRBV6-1	CASSEGPGGESQPQHF	TGTGCCAGCAGTGAAGGGCCAGGGGGCGAGAGTCAGCCCCAGCATTTT
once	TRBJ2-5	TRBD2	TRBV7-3	CASSSGLAEETQYF	TGTGCCAGCAGCTCCGGACTAGCGGAAGAGACCCAGTACTTC
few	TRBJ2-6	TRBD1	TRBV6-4	CASSTITGGLLTF	TGTGCCAGCAGTACCATCACAGGGGGCCTCCTGACTTTC
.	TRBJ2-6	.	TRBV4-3	CASSQGATSGANVLTF	TGCGCCAGCAGCCAAGGAGCGACTTCTGGGGCCAACGTCCTGACTTTC
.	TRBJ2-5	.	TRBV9	CASSVDEETQYF	TGTGCCAGCAGCGTAGATGAGGAGACCCAGTACTTC
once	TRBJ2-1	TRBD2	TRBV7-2	CASSTLASLAGGPDEQFF	TGTGCCAGCAGCACCTTAGCCTCTCTAGCGGGGGGGCCAGATGAGCAGTTCTTC
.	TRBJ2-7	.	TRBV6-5	CASSYSGATGEQYF	TGTGCCAGCAGTTACTCGGGGGCCACTGGGGAGCAGTACTTC
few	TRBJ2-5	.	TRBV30	CAWSRDSAETQYF	TGTGCCTGGAGTCGCGACTCGGCGGAGACCCAGTACTTC